These 10 T cell receptor beta chains originate from one sample sequenced in a study of OX40 agonist ivuxolimab in advanced cancers. Assay: immunoSEQ multiplex PCR; the TCRdb copy retains only in-frame clones and omits some. In the table there are 53,000 or so clones, roughly 79% of which are singletons. This specimen was CD4+ or CD8+ T cells sorted from blood, taken in a trial of the OX40 agonist ivuxolimab. These receptors originate from an adult with an advanced solid tumor such as melanoma, head and neck, liver or kidney cancer.

The V call is TRBV28, the J call TRBJ1-4, with D maybe TRBD1 (6 bases). CDR1 and CDR2 from the germline V gene are MDHEN and SYDVKM. The CDR3 runs to 14 residues. The V end lost 5 bases, the J end lost 5 bases, and 12 bases lay between the germline ends. The CDR3 region is CASSEGQINEKLFF. The CDR3 DNA is TGTGCCAGCAGTGAGGGACAAATAAATGAAAAACTGTTTTTT.

The V call is TRBV18, the J call TRBJ1-6, with D tentatively TRBD1 (5 bases). Germline CDR1 is KGHSH and CDR2 is LQKENI. The V end lost 0 bases, the J end lost 9 bases, and 12 bases lay between the germline ends. The CDR3 loop spans 15 amino acids. CDR3 sequence reads: CASSPPGTTSSPLHF. Written as DNA, the CDR3 is TGTGCCAGCTCACCACCCGGGACCACAAGTTCACCCCTCCACTTT.

The chain is built from TRBV9 and TRBJ2-2; D could derive from TRBD1 or TRBD2 (5 bases each). CDR3 size: 16 residues. Germline V gene lookup returns CDR1 SGDLS and CDR2 YYNGEE. Trimming took off 4 bases at V and 8 bases at J, with 21 bases between the two ends. The CDR3 DNA reads TGTGCCAGCAGCCCGCCAGGGCGGGCCCGCGGTGGGGAGCTGTTTTTT. This codes for CASSPPGRARGGELFF.

The CDR3 DNA follows: TGTGCCAGCAGAAGGGACCGCTACTATAATTCACCCCTCCACTTT. Encoded protein: CASRRDRYYNSPLHF. The chain carries TRBV27 and TRBJ1-6; D might be TRBD1 (5 bases). Trimming pared 6 bases from V and 3 bases from J, leaving 12 bases between. The CDR3 totals 15 residues. The germline gives CDR1 MNHEY, CDR2 SMNVEV (reference sequence).

This chain uses TRBV5-6 with TRBJ1-2, with D maybe TRBD1 (6 bases). V lost 0 bases and J 4 bases, leaving 10 bases between the germline ends. The CDR3 runs to 14 residues. In germline, CDR1 is SGHDT, CDR2 YYEEEE. The chain's CDR3 is CASSLAWGAYGYTF. The DNA for the CDR3 is TGTGCCAGCAGCTTGGCCTGGGGGGCCTATGGCTACACCTTC.

This chain uses TRBV11-3 with TRBJ2-3, with D possibly being TRBD2 (6 bases). The V gene's germline CDR1 is SGHNT and CDR2 YENEEA. With 7 bases removed from V and 7 bases from J, the gap between germline ends came to 24 bases. The CDR3 totals 16 residues. As DNA, the CDR3 is TGTGCCAGCAAGGGGCTGCGGAGGGCCGCGCTGTATACGCAGTATTTT. It translates to CASKGLRRAALYTQYF.

This chain joins TRBV2 and TRBJ2-7; a weak D match, TRBD2 (6 bases). The CDR3 is 13 amino acids. The germline CDR1 and CDR2 sequences are SNHLY and FYNNEI. V shed 3 bases and J shed 3 bases, with 9 bases lying between them. CDR3 DNA sequence: TGTGCCAGCAGTGATGGGACTTACTACGAGCAGTACTTC. This sequence encodes CASSDGTYYEQYF.

This clone was detected only once. The chain has TRBV12-5 and TRBJ1-6, with a tentative D call TRBD1 (5 bases). Germline loops: CDR1 LGHNT, CDR2 FRNRAP. The V end lost 1 base, the J end lost 6 bases, and 13 bases lay between the germline ends. The CDR3 has 16 amino acids. The CDR3 nucleotides read TGTGCTAGTGGTTTGGGGCGACAGACCCCTAATTCACCCCTCCACTTT. Residues: CASGLGRQTPNSPLHF.

This chain uses TRBV5-6 with TRBJ2-3, with 8 bases matching TRBD1. The trim removed 2 bases at V and 6 bases at J, leaving 11 bases unmatched. Germline V lookup: CDR1 SGHDT, CDR2 YYEEEE. The CDR3 runs 16 residues. CDR3 sequence reads: CASSFAQTGVGDTQYF. The CDR3, as DNA: TGTGCCAGCAGCTTTGCCCAGACAGGGGTGGGGGATACGCAGTATTTT.

The rearrangement links TRBV27 to TRBJ1-3; D not certain. The CDR3 totals 12 residues. Germline V gene data show CDR1 as MNHEY and CDR2 as SMNVEV (reference sequence). V was pared by 4 bases and J by 3 bases, with 4 bases between. The CDR3 spells CASSSGGNTIYF. CDR3 nucleotide sequence: TGTGCCAGCAGTTCGGGTGGAAACACCATATATTTT.